This entry concerns a single T cell receptor beta chain. Its matching antigen is unknown. V was shortened by 5 bases and J by 8 bases, with 18 bases between the two germline ends. Germline CDR1 reads SGHTA; CDR2 reads FQGNSA. The CDR3 consists of 14 residues. It was with 60 Vbeta and 13 Jbeta primers that the PCR ran. Repertoires were generated with immunoSEQ multiplex PCR, while TCRdb's copy carries only in-frame clones and drops some. The sample includes some 190,000 clones, about 88% of them seen just once. This sample was taken from a study of cytomegalovirus exposure and HLA in healthy donors. The overall study: Of the donors genotyped, approximately 400 in all, about 80% fell in the Caucasian-associated ancestry cluster. Findings and caveats of the study: TCR beta V- and J-gene trimming was later associated with a missense DCLRE1C variant. Later, an analysis showed that TCR beta chains associated with HLA were more clonally expanded than others that were equally common.

Each donor was healthy, and each was a bone marrow donor. This clonotype was sampled from a woman under 30 in good health and CMV-seronegative. Sequenced input: PBMCs. The J gene is TRBJ1-2, the V gene TRBV7-2; D is undetermined. The DNA of the CDR3 is TGTGCCAGCAGCCCTACACGGGGAGTTTACGGCTACACCTTC. Its translation: CASSPTRGVYGYTF. Supplemented by reference TRBV7-2 and TRBJ1-2, the full variable domain reads GAGVSQSPSNKVTEKGKDVELRCDPISGHTALYWYRQSLGQGLEFLIYFQGNSAPDKSGLPSDRFSAERTGGSVSTLTIQRTQQEDSAVYLCASSPTRGVYGYTFGSGTRLTVV.